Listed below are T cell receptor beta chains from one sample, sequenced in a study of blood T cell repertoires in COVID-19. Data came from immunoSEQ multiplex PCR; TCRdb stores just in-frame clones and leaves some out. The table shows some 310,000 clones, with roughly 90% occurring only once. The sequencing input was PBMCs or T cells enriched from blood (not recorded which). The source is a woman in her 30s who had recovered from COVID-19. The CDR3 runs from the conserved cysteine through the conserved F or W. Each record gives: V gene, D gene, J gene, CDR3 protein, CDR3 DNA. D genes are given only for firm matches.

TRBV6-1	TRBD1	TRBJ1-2	CASSEASPLTGGGYGYTF	TGTGCCAGCAGTGAAGCCTCGCCCTTGACAGGGGGCGGGTATGGCTACACCTTC
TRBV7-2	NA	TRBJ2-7	CASSFLDGNYEQYF	TGTGCCAGCAGCTTTCTAGACGGAAACTACGAGCAGTACTTC
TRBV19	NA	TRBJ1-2	CASMEEGGYTF	TGTGCCAGTATGGAGGAAGGAGGCTACACCTTC
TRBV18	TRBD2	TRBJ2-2	CASSELTSGNTGELFF	TGTGCCAGCTCAGAATTGACTAGCGGGAACACCGGGGAGCTGTTTTTT
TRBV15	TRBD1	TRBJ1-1	CATSRDRGTGGFMNTEAFF	TGTGCCACCAGCAGAGATCGGGGGACAGGGGGTTTTATGAACACTGAAGCTTTCTTT
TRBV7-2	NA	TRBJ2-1	CASSDGLSYNEQFF	TGTGCCAGCAGCGATGGCCTTTCCTACAATGAGCAGTTCTTC
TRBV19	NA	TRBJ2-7	CASSIDSSYEQYF	TGTGCCAGTAGTATTGACTCCTCCTACGAGCAGTACTTC
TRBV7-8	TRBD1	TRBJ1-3	CASSGQDSGNTIYF	TGTGCCAGCAGCGGACAGGATTCTGGAAACACCATATATTTT
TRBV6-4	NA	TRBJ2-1	CASSDSIRGDSNEQFF	TGTGCCAGCAGTGACTCGATCAGGGGGGATAGCAATGAGCAGTTCTTC
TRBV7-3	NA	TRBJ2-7	CASSPRGGSHEQYF	TGTGCCAGCAGCCCCCGGGGAGGTAGCCACGAGCAGTACTTC
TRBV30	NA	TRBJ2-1	CAWARGSSYNEQFF	TGTGCCTGGGCCCGCGGTAGCTCCTACAATGAGCAGTTCTTC
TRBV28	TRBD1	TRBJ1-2	CASSPRTGRYGYTF	TGTGCCAGCAGCCCCAGGACAGGGCGCTATGGCTACACCTTC
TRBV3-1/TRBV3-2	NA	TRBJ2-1	CASSPSGVDYNEQFF	TGTGCCAGCAGTCCGTCCGGGGTTGATTACAATGAGCAGTTCTTC
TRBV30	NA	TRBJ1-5	CAWSGQRNQPQHF	TGTGCCTGGAGCGGACAGCGGAATCAGCCCCAGCATTTT
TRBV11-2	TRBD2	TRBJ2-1	CASSLGGSSYNEQFF	TGTGCCAGCAGCTTGGGGGGGAGCTCCTACAATGAGCAGTTCTTC
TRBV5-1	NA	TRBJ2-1	CASSTVTAYNEQFF	TGCGCCAGCAGCACCGTGACAGCCTACAATGAGCAGTTCTTC
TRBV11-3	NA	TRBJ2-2	CASRRTRTGELFF	TGTGCCAGCAGACGAACAAGAACCGGGGAGCTGTTTTTT
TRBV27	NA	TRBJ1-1	CASSLGQEAFF	TGTGCCAGCAGTTTAGGACAGGAAGCTTTCTTT
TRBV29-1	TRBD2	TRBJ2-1	CSVEVLAGGIINEQFF	TGCAGCGTGGAAGTTTTAGCGGGAGGAATTATAAATGAGCAGTTCTTC
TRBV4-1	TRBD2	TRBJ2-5	CASSRLGLAGVETQYF	TGCGCCAGCAGCCGCTTGGGACTAGCGGGAGTAGAGACCCAGTACTTC